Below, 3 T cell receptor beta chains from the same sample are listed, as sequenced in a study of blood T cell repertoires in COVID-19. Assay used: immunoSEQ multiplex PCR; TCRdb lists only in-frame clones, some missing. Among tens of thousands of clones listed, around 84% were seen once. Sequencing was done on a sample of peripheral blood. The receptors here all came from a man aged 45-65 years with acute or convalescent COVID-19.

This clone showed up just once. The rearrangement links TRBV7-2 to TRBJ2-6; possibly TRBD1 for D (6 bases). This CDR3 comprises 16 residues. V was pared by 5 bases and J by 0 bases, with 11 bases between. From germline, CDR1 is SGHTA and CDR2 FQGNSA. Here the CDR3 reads CASSIQGSSGANVLTF. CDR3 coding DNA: TGTGCCAGCAGCATCCAGGGGAGCTCTGGGGCCAACGTCCTGACTTTC.

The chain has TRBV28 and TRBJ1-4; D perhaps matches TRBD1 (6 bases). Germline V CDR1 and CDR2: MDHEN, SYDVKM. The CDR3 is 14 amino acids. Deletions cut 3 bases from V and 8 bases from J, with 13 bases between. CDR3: CASSFGGRGEKLFF. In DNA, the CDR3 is TGTGCCAGCAGTTTTGGGGGTAGGGGGGAAAAACTGTTTTTT.

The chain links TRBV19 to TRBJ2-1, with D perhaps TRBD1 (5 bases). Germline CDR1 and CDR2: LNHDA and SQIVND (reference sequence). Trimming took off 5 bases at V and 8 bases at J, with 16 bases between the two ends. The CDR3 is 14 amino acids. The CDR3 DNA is TGTGCCAGTAGTCTTGATACCAGGGTTGATGAGCAGTTCTTC. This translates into CASSLDTRVDEQFF.